This T cell receptor beta chain was observed in a study of T cell changes during pregnancy in multiple sclerosis. The CDR3 sequence is 16 residues long. Germline assignment: CDR1 SNHLY and CDR2 FYNNEI. Unmatched junction bases numbered 6, after V lost 4 bases and J lost 4 bases. Assay: immunoSEQ multiplex PCR; the TCRdb copy retains only in-frame clones and omits some. Of approximately 88,000 clones in the sample, approximately 92% were seen once. The chain joins TRBV2 to TRBJ2-6; 8 nucleotides align to TRBD1. Here the sequenced sample was peripheral blood, taken in the first trimester of pregnancy. The sequence was collected from a female donor with multiple sclerosis, enrolled in a pregnancy study. The CDR3 loop reads CASSVWTGTGANVLTF. The CDR3 DNA sequence: TGTGCCAGCAGTGTTTGGACAGGGACGGGGGCCAACGTCCTGACTTTC.